This note documents a single T cell receptor (beta chain) sequence. Its antigen is unknown. There are no base qualities to consult, and no much larger clone falls within one base. Other DNA sequences in this sample translate to the same CDR3. This record comes from a study of cytomegalovirus exposure and HLA in healthy donors (dated by TCRdb to between 2016 and 2019). Looking at the study overall: According to an earlier analysis of several hundred of the donors, some 180 million T cells yielded 117 million unique TCR beta sequences and 276 Gb of sequence data. To predict cytomegalovirus infection status, the study brought together high-throughput TCR immunosequencing, statistical association of individual TCRs with disease status, and machine learning. Genome-wide SNP genotypes for about 65% of the 666 donors were used in a later genetic analysis, which treated that subset as a discovery cohort. In an earlier analysis of 587 of the donors, high-throughput TCR beta sequencing was used to judge whether each TCR beta V gene segment behaved as functional or pseudogenic. Besides the first cohort of 550 to 750 subjects, a separate validation cohort made up of about 120 different subjects was used. In a later analysis, previously published TCR beta repertoires from 666 donors were re-analyzed and high-resolution HLA genotyping was added so that TCR occurrence patterns could be studied. Using immunosequencing, the study profiled T cell repertoires from fewer than 700 subjects and related those repertoires to cytomegalovirus serostatus. The study aimed to test whether cataloging public T cell receptors could reveal signatures of past pathogen exposure. The number of donors typed differed by locus, with about 629-630 for A, B, C, DRB1 and DQB1, roughly 520 for DQA1, over 600 for DPA1, and 472 for DPB1. A few DR-DQ haplotypes were treated as single units for association and clustering because of strong linkage in the cohort. Rather than using new phenotypic data, the later analysis identified candidate immune exposures from TCR beta sequences and from how often those sequences occurred across donors. An early release that covered about 600 HLA-typed donors contained 300 to 350 gigabases of sequencing data and 70 million to 100 million unique TCR sequences. Alongside the repertoire data, information on donor age, sex, ethnicity and CMV serostatus was compiled. Every discovery cohort repertoire had been produced on one sequencing platform. HLA typing included class I and class II loci at four-digit resolution. Among 300 to 500 genotyped donors of the cohort, an average of approximately 240,000 unique TCR beta nucleotide sequences was sequenced per donor, of which about 19% were non-productive. The genetic ancestry cluster associated with self-reported Caucasian donors included 81% of the roughly 360 genotyped donors. Results the study describes overall, beyond this receptor: V-gene and J-gene trimming of TCR beta chains was associated with a missense DCLRE1C variant in a later genetic analysis, and the association was replicated in an independent cohort. In both the original and validation cohorts, the classifier was reported to diagnose cytomegalovirus status with high specificity and sensitivity. Strong co-occurrence of HLA alleles, especially DR and DQ, made assigning TCR associations to individual alleles difficult. Over 15 rarely observed V segments, including chromosome 9 orphons, were excluded from the earlier analysis of almost 600 of the donors because counts were too low. Presence/absence analyses assumed roughly uniform sequencing depth across donors, an assumption that may not hold. Linkage disequilibrium might explain the correlated functional status among segregating V segments, but an unknown experimental factor could not be ruled out. In vitro tests confirmed that a few of the cytomegalovirus-associated TCR beta chains recognize cytomegalovirus antigens. While some public TCRs were present in many individuals, most TCR sequences turned up only very rarely across donors. A further reported finding was that TCR beta sequences accurately predicted the HLA-A and HLA-B alleles for most subjects in the first cohort. In a later analysis, some 17,000 TCR beta sequences were associated with specific HLA alleles at a false discovery rate of 0.05. Broadly in line with IMGT annotations, most TCR beta V segments showed up in productive rearrangements about 87% or about 30% of the time in an earlier analysis of several hundred of the donors. The only immune exposure information available for the cohort was CMV serostatus. The authors suggested that the approach could potentially be generalized to other disease states and immunological phenotypes. According to a later genetic analysis, donors in an Asian-associated ancestry cluster had fewer N-insertions in productive TCRs than the roughly 670-donor mean. According to a later analysis, parvovirus B19, influenza, CMV and Epstein-Barr virus appeared linked to several top co-occurrence clusters. Compared with equally common non-associated chains, HLA-associated TCR beta chains in a later analysis were more clonally expanded and had lower generation probabilities. This cohort had only TCR beta chains sequenced, and the lack of alpha or paired-chain data limited which features could be detected. HLA typing was unavailable for some donors at each locus, so association tests used only the typed subset. According to a later analysis, most CMV-associated TCR beta chains appeared to be HLA-restricted, and the HLA associations seemed to be driven largely by CMV exposure. The study gave a list of around 170 TCR beta chains associated with cytomegalovirus. A cluster of highly shared sequence variants was judged likely to represent a technical artifact of the sequencing pipeline. According to a later analysis, TCR association rates differed among HLA loci, with DRB1 alleles showing the most associated TCRs and HLA-C alleles showing the fewest.

The cohort comprised approximately 700 healthy bone marrow donors. At the time of sampling, all cohort members were nominally healthy, though unrecorded immune exposures were likely present. The donor was CMV seropositive and belonged to the group of over 250 seropositive cohort members. A peripheral blood sample was provided by each donor, and peripheral blood mononuclear cells were used for TCR beta sequencing. The Qiagen DNeasy Blood Extraction Kit was used to extract genomic DNA from the blood cell samples. Receptor libraries were prepared by the immunoSEQ multiplex PCR assay. For the multiplex PCR, a mixture combining 60 forward primers for TCR Vbeta segments and 13 reverse primers for TCR Jbeta segments was used. The CDR3 region of rearranged TCR beta genes was amplified from genomic DNA with a multiplex PCR assay. Amplified TCR beta libraries were sequenced as 87-base-pair reads on the Illumina HiSeq System. In the paper's pipeline: A later analysis tallied 75 million to 85 million unique TCR beta chains across the 700 or so repertoires, and around 9.9 million of those chains were shared by two or more donors. Raw reads were error-corrected and collapsed into unique sequences by a nearest-neighbor algorithm in which closely related sequences were merged to remove PCR and sequencing errors. Alignment of CDR3 sequences to IMGT reference sequences was used to assign V, D and J gene segments. For a sequence to be retained, a match of at least six nucleotides was required to both a V gene segment and a J gene segment. A rearrangement was called productive if the CDR3 had no stop codons and remained in frame with V and J, and every other rearrangement was called non-productive. Following IMGT convention, CDR3 was defined as the stretch from the second conserved V-encoded cysteine up to the conserved J-encoded phenylalanine. In an earlier analysis of approximately 500 of the donors, sequences lacking an unambiguous match to a single V gene segment were excluded. In an earlier analysis of a few hundred of the donors, V segments were called functional above 56.7% productive rearrangements and were called segregating when the between-donor standard deviation exceeded 5%. A statistical classification framework was developed to diagnose cytomegalovirus status using the catalog of TCR beta chain sequences. In a later analysis, TCR nucleotide sequences were compared against IMGT/GENE-DB human TR gene sequences so that V and J genes could be assigned. A later analysis assigned CDR3 sequences and most-parsimonious VDJ recombination scenarios with the TCRdist pipeline. A later analysis defined each TCR beta chain by its CDR3 amino acid sequence plus V-gene family, and excluded reads lacking a unique V-gene family. As a way to deal with suspected cross-contamination and a sequencing artifact, a later analysis dropped approximately 590 nucleotide sequences that were highly shared and had low generation probability. In a later analysis, a clonal expansion index was calculated for each public chain from normalized within-repertoire ranks of inferred template counts. A later analysis computed generation probabilities with a VDJ recombination model fitted to out-of-frame rearrangements, and checked the results against IGoR. In a later analysis, hypergeometric tests were used to score TCR-TCR, TCR-HLA and TCR-CMV co-occurrence, with a repertoire-size bias correction applied to TCR pairs. A later analysis estimated false discovery rates by permuting HLA or CMV assignments 20 times. In a later analysis, co-occurring TCRs were grouped with DBSCAN, and TCRdist sequence similarity was added when clustering was performed within HLA-allele-positive subsets. Co-occurrence clustering excluded repertoires with fewer than 30,000 or more than 120,000 public chains, plus five with anomalous nucleotide sharing. Not all clones reach the TCRdb copy of this immuneACCESS table, which keeps in-frame sequences only. Checked studies attribute under half of the gap to unresolved V genes and leave the rest unexplained. That table is the source of V, J and clone size, and D and trimming were worked out from the DNA. The sample contains around 160,000 clones, under 85% of them found a single time. The ten largest clones add up to about 4% of the sample.

This receptor was identified in a man in his fifties in good health and CMV-seropositive. Sequencing used PBMCs.

Here is the DNA: TGTGCCAGCAGTGAATGGGCAGGGGCGGGTAATTCACCCCTCCACTTT. It translates as CASSEWAGAGNSPLHF. The rearranged chain carries TRBV2 and TRBJ1-6, with TRBD1 as a weak D call on 6 bases. Per the germline V gene, SNHLY is the CDR1 and FYNNEI is the CDR2. The CDR3 holds 16 amino acids from the cysteine to the phenylalanine. Only CDR3 DNA remains: 48 bases, in frame from the first base. V is cut by 2 bases and J by 6 bases, and the space between the germline ends is 14 bases.